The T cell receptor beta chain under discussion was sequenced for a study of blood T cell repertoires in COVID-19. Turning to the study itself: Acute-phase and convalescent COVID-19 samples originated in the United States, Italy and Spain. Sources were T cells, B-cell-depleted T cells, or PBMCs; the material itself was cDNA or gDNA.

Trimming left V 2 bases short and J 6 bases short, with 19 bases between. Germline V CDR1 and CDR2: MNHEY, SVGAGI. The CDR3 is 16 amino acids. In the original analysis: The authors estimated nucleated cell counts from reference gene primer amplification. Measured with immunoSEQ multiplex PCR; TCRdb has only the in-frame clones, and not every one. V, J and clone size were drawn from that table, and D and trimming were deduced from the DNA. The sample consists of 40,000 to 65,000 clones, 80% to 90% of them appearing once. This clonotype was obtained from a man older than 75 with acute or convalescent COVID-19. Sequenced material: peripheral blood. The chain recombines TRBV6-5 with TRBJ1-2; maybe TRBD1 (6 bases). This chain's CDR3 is CASSYARDTTPNGYTF. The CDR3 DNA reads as TGTGCCAGCAGTTACGCCCGGGACACGACTCCTAATGGCTACACCTTC.